The 4 T cell receptor beta chains below come from one sample, sequenced in a study of regulatory T cells in long-lasting Graves disease (dated by TCRdb to the early 2020s). Library preparation was by multiplex PCR. Sequencing relied on an Illumina HiSeq 4000. TCR beta libraries were built with iRepertoire HTBI primers and Arm-PCR amplification of CDR3 regions. The raw public reads went through TCRdb reprocessing: fastp at Q25, MiXCR clone calling, in-frame beta chains kept. Every CDR3 protein is listed once, alongside the most common genes and DNA of its rows. Recorded for this sample are 430,000 or so distinct CDR3 sequences; around 23% of them occurred a single time. The ten largest clones capture roughly an eighth of the sample. This specimen's time point label, interpreted: persistent/refractory GD, antithyroid drugs over 5 years with positive TRAb. RNA was extracted from PBMCs in TRIzol for both TCR sequencing and RNA sequencing.

The sequencing here drew on peripheral blood mononuclear cells (PBMCs), taken when the disease was refractory, from a patient treated with antithyroid drugs. Receptors originate from a female donor with Graves disease.

In this sample, this clonotype turned up many times. This sequence joins TRBV28 and TRBJ2-7, with TRBD1 as a possible D gene (6 bases). V gave up 3 bases and J gave up 5 bases, with 17 bases separating them. Per the germline V gene, CDR1 is MDHEN and CDR2 is SYDVKM. The CDR3 runs to 15 residues. Here the CDR3 reads CASSFPSQGSNEQYF. CDR3 DNA sequence: TGTGCCAGCAGTTTTCCCAGCCAGGGGAGCAACGAGCAGTACTTC.

The chain employs TRBV28 and TRBJ2-7; either TRBD1 or TRBD2 may supply D (7 bases each). V lost 6 bases and J lost 6, with 15 bases in between. Germline V gene lookup returns CDR1 MDHEN and CDR2 SYDVKM. The CDR3 length is 13 residues. The CDR3 region is CASRPGGGPEQYF. The DNA of the CDR3 is TGTGCCAGCAGACCAGGGGGGGGCCCCGAGCAGTACTTC.

This chain links TRBV5-1 with TRBJ2-5, with D hard to call. V was shortened by 6 bases and J by 7 bases, with 10 bases between the two germline ends. This CDR3 is built from 11 residues. CDR1 is SGHRS and CDR2 is YFSETQ in the germline V gene. CDR3 coding DNA: TGCGCCAGCAAGGAAAGTTCGACCCAGTACTTC. Amino acid sequence: CASKESSTQYF. The whole variable domain, remainder taken from reference TRBV5-1 and TRBJ2-5, is KAGVTQTPRYLIKTRGQQVTLSCSPISGHRSVSWYQQTPGQGLQFLFEYFSETQRNKGNFPGRFSGRQFSNSRSEMNVSTLELGDSALYLCASKESSTQYFGPGTRLLVL.

As for this clonotype: A read error may explain this, as a much larger clone is one base away. The genes are TRBV6-1 and TRBJ2-7; D call uncertain. Germline CDR1 is MNHNS and CDR2 is SASEGT. The CDR3 runs 11 residues. As DNA, the CDR3 is TGTGTCAGCAGCTACAATCCGGTGCAGTACTTC. It encodes CVSSYNPVQYF.